What follows is one TCR beta chain and its context. No cognate antigen has been identified for it. Qualities for individual bases were not recorded, and no much larger clone is one base off. Ficoll-Paque density gradient centrifugation was the method used to isolate PBMCs. Trimmed from V: 3 bases; trimmed from J: 7 bases; junction bases lacking a gene match: 11. From the germline V gene, CDR1 is KGHSH and CDR2 is LQKENI. Counted from cysteine to phenylalanine, this CDR3 has 16 amino acids. Of the read, only the CDR3 DNA is kept; its 48 bases are in frame from base 1. TCRdb names Illumina NovaSeq 6000 as the instrument used. TCRalpha and TCRbeta cDNA libraries were constructed by 5'RACE with constant-segment primers, with sample barcodes and unique molecular identifiers being introduced. Trizol reagent was used to extract RNA from every sample. Libraries were amplified in two PCR steps, with a second sample barcode and Illumina TruSeq adapters added in the second step. Sequencing of the libraries was done on an Illumina NovaSeq, producing 2 x 150 bp paired-end reads. Processing in the source paper ran as follows. With migec v1.2.7, reads were demultiplexed and then collapsed into UMI-guided consensus sequences. Using mixcr v2.1.11, the UMI consensuses were aligned to TRA and TRB V and J templates and assembled into clonotypes. A clonotype was counted as expanded or contracted only if both edgeR and NoisET called the change significant, with noise models trained on biological replicates. edgeR calls used a false discovery rate-adjusted p below 0.01 and a log2 fold-change threshold of 1. As an exploratory analysis of dynamics, PCA with hierarchical clustering was applied to max-normalized trajectories of the 1000 most abundant clonotypes. Each responding clone was given a CD4 or CD8 phenotype based on the CD4+ and CD8+ repertoires, which had been sequenced separately. TCRdb handled the public reads itself, with Q25 trimming in fastp and clone calling in MiXCR, and kept productive beta chains. Identical CDR3 protein sequences are pooled into one entry, listed with their most common genes and DNA. The authors' filters were not applied to this entry. The sample contains 280,000 or so distinct CDR3 sequences, roughly 8.2% of them found a single time. The ten largest account for 20% to 25% of the sample.

These data are taken from a study of T-cell memory formation after mild COVID-19 (dated by TCRdb to about 2021). As for the study more broadly: Most TCR sequence clusters were specific to one of the two donors. Longitudinal TCRalpha and TCRbeta repertoire sequencing tracked T-cell clones expanding and contracting after mild COVID-19 in two donors. Two young, previously healthy adult volunteers, one female and one male, were included in the cohort. Broad study findings and their caveats: Whether the second-wave clones peaking on day 37 were SARS-CoV-2 specific was not confirmed. Some responding clones were detected in pre-infection memory, suggesting pre-existing cross-reactive memory T cells joined the SARS-CoV-2 response. From day 15 to 85, contracting clones showed balanced CD4/CD8 phenotypes, whereas a second wave of clones that expanded from day 15 to 37 leaned towards CD4+. Contracting CD4+ clones were located mainly in the CM and EM memory subsets, whereas CD8+ clones were found to be enriched in EMRA. Only two mild cases were covered in the study, and larger cohorts including severe cases with pre-infection samples were considered necessary.

The sample consisted of PBMCs or a T cell subset sorted from them (not recorded which). This sequence was found in a young man who had mild COVID-19 (a few samples of this study predate the infection). The sample titles of this study are shuffled in the database, so cell type and time point are left out; the donor was told from shared clones. This chain is built from TRBV18 and TRBJ2-5, with 10 central nucleotides matching TRBD2. The DNA sequence follows: TGTGCCAGCTCACCGGAAGCTAGCGGGGGCTCGGGGACCCAGTACTTC. Translated, it reads CASSPEASGGSGTQYF.